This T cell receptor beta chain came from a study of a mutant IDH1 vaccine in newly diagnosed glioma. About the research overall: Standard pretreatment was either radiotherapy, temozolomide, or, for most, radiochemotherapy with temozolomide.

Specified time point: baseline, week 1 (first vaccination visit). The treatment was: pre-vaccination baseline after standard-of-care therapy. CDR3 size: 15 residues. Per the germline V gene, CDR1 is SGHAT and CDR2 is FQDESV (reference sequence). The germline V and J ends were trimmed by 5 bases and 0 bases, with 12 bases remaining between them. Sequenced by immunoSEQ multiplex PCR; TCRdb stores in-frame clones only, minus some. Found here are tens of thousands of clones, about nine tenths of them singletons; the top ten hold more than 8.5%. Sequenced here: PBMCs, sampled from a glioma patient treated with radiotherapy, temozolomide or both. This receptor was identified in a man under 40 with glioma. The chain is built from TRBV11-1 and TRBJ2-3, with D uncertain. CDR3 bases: TGTGCCAGCAGCCTGTACTCCAAGAGCACAGATACGCAGTATTTT. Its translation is CASSLYSKSTDTQYF.